This TCR beta chain appears in the sequencing data of a study of blood T cell repertoires in COVID-19. Whole-study context: T cells, B-cell-depleted T cells, or PBMCs supplied cDNA or gDNA.

As handled by the study authors: Reference gene primer amplification gave estimated nucleated cell counts. Clones were read by immunoSEQ multiplex PCR, and TCRdb kept only the in-frame ones, dropping some. V, J and clone size derive from that table, while D and trimming were established from the DNA sequence. The sample contains approximately 200,000 clones, 88% of which appear only once. Deletions cut 4 bases from V and 6 bases from J, with 13 bases between. The CDR3 loop spans 13 amino acids. Germline V lookup: CDR1 MDHEN, CDR2 SYDVKM. The sequenced material came from peripheral blood. This chain joins TRBV28 and TRBJ2-7; D possibly corresponds to TRBD1 (5 bases). The sequence was obtained from a man between 65 and 85 years old with acute or convalescent COVID-19. The CDR3 bases are TGTGCCAGCAGTTCATTAACAGGTCGCGAGCAGTACTTC. Encoded protein: CASSSLTGREQYF.